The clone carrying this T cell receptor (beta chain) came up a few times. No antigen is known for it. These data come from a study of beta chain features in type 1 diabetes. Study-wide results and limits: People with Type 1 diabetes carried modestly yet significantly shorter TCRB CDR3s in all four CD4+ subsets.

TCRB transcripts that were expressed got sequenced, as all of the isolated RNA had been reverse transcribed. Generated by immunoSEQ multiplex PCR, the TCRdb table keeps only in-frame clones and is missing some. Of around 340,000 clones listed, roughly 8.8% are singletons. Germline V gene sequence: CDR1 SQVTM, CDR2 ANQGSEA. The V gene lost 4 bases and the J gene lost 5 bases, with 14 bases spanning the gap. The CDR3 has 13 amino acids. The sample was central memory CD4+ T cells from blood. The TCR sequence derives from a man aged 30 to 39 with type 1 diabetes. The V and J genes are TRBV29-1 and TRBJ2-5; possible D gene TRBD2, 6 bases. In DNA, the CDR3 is TGCAGCGTTGCCGAGGCGGGGTGGGAGACCCAGTACTTC. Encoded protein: CSVAEAGWETQYF.